Only one count was recorded for the clone carrying this TCR beta chain. Its specificity is unknown. This record comes from a study of T cell responses to AZD1222 COVID-19 vaccine. Turning to the study itself: Second-dose recipients at about 4 or about 12 weeks were treated as one pooled group.

Study-wide results and caveats: Breadth and depth of Spike-specific TCRs rose after two AZD1222 doses. There were mostly white British donors and more females than males, and clonal diversity was possibly underestimated. Targets within unmutated variant regions were reportedly found for nearly half of spike-specific TCRs.

Produced via immunoSEQ multiplex PCR; TCRdb's table is partial and in-frame only. The data hold about 100,000 clones, with 80% to 90% observed a single time. The CDR3 consists of 17 residues. Germline loops: CDR1 SGHTA, CDR2 FQGNSA. The V gene lost 5 bases and the J gene lost 2 bases, with 20 bases spanning the gap. The V gene is TRBV7-2, the J gene TRBJ2-3; weak D call: TRBD2 (6 bases). The TCR was taken from an adult in good health. Sample: peripheral blood, taken on day 0 of AZD1222 vaccination. This CDR3 reads CASSLSGSGDYTDTQYF. CDR3 bases: TGTGCCAGCAGCCTCTCGGGTAGCGGAGATTACACAGATACGCAGTATTTT.